This T cell receptor (beta chain) was recorded in a study of blood T cell repertoires in COVID-19. On the study more broadly: Whether acute or convalescent, the COVID-19 samples came from the United States, Italy and Spain. PBMCs, B-cell-depleted T cells, or T cells provided the cDNA or gDNA that made up the material.

Authors' data handling: The authors estimated nucleated cell counts from reference gene primer amplification. Clones were read by immunoSEQ multiplex PCR, and TCRdb kept only the in-frame ones, dropping some. V and J calls and clone size are given by that table; D and trimming were obtained from the DNA. The table shows about 66,000 clones, with approximately 80% occurring only once. Trimming shortened V by 6 bases and J by 8 bases, and 20 bases separated the two germline ends. Germline values: CDR1 SGHTA, CDR2 FQGNSA. This CDR3 comprises 16 residues. The genes are TRBV7-2 and TRBJ1-6; weak D call: TRBD1 (5 bases). Sequenced input: peripheral blood. This receptor was taken from a man aged 55 to 70 with acute or convalescent COVID-19. The CDR3 region is CASRPGSGRVDSPLHF. The CDR3 nucleotides read TGTGCCAGCAGACCAGGGTCGGGCAGGGTCGATTCACCCCTCCACTTT.